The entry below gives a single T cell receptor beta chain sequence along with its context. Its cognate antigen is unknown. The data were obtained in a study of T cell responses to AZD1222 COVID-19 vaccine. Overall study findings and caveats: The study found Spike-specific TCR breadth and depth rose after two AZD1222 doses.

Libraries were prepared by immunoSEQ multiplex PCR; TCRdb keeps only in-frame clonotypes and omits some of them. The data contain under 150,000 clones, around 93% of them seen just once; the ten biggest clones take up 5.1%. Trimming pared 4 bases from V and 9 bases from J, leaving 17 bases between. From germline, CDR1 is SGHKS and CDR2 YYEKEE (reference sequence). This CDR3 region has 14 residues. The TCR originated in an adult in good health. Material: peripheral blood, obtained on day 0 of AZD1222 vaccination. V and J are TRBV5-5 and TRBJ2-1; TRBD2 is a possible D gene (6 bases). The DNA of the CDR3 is TGTGCCAGCAGCCCTACGGGGATAGCGGCTGAGCAGTTCTTC. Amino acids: CASSPTGIAAEQFF.